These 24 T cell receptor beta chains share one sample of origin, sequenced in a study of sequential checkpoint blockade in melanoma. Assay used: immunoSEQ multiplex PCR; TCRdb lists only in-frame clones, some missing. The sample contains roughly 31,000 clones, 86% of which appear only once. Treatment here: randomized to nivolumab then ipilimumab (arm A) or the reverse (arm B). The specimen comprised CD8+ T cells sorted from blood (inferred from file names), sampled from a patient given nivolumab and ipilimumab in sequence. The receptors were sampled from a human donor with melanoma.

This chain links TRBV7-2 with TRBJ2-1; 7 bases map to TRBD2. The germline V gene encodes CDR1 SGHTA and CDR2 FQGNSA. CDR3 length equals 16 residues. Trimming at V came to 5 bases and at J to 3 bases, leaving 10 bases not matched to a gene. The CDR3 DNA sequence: TGTGCCAGCAGCCCTCACCGGGACTACCGCTACAATGAGCAGTTCTTC. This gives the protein CASSPHRDYRYNEQFF.

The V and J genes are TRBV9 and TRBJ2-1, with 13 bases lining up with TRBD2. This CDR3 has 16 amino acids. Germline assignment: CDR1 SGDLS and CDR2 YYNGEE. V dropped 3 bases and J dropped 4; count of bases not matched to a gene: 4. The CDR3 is CASSGRTSGGYNEQFF. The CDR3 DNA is TGTGCCAGCAGCGGACGGACTAGCGGGGGATACAATGAGCAGTTCTTC.

The CDR3 loop reads CASSPRDRTTDTQYF. The CDR3 DNA follows: TGTGCCAGCAGTCCCCGGGACAGGACCACAGATACGCAGTATTTT. The chain is built from TRBV6-6 and TRBJ2-3, with 8 bases identical to TRBD1. This CDR3 contains 15 residues. CDR1 is MNHNY and CDR2 is SVGAGI in the germline V gene (reference sequence). Unmatched junction bases numbered 6, after V lost 5 bases and J lost 2 bases.

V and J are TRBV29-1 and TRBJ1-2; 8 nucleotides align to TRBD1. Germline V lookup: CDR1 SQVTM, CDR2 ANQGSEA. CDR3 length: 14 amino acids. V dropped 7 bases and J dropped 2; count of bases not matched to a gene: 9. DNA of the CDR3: TGCAGCGCGATGGACAGGGATGGAAACTATGGCTACACCTTC. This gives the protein CSAMDRDGNYGYTF. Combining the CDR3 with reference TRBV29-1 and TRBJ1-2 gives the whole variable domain SAVISQKPSRDICQRGTSLTIQCQVDSQVTMMFWYRQQPGQSLTLIATANQGSEATYESGFVIDKFPISRPNLTFSTLTVSNMSPEDSSIYLCSAMDRDGNYGYTFGSGTRLTVV.

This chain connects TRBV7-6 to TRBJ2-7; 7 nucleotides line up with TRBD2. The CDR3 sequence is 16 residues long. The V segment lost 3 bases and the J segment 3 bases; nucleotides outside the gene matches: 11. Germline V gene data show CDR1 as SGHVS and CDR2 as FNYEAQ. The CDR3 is CASSFRPGLTNYEQYF. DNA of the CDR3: TGTGCCAGCAGCTTTAGGCCGGGACTAACGAACTACGAGCAGTACTTC.

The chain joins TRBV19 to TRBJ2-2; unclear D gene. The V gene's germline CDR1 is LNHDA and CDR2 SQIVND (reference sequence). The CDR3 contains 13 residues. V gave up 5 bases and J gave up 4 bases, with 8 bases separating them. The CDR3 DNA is TGTGCCAGTAGTCTGGCTTTCACCGGGGAGCTGTTTTTT. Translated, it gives CASSLAFTGELFF.

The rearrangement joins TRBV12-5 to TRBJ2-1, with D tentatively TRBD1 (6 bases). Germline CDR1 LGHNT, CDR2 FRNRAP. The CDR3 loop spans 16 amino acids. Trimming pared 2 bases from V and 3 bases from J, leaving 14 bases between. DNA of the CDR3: TGTGCTAGTGGTTTGAATCCGGGACAAAGCTACAATGAGCAGTTCTTC. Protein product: CASGLNPGQSYNEQFF.

CDR3: CASSVGGSVYGYTF. CDR3 nucleotides: TGTGCCAGCAGCGTAGGAGGCAGCGTCTATGGCTACACCTTC. This chain uses TRBV9 with TRBJ1-2, with D unclear. With 0 bases removed from V and 4 bases from J, the gap between germline ends came to 10 bases. Germline V gene sequence: CDR1 SGDLS, CDR2 YYNGEE. The CDR3 covers 14 residues.

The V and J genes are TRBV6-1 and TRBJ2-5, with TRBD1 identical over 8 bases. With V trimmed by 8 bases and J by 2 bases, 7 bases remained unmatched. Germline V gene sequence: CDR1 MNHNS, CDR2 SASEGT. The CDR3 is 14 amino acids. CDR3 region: CASGDRGYQETQYF. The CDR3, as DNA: TGTGCCAGCGGAGACAGGGGTTATCAAGAGACCCAGTACTTC.

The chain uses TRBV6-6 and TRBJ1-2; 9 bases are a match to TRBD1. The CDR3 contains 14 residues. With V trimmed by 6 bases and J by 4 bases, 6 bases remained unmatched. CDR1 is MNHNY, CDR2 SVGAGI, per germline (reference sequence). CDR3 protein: CASSPGTGPYGYTF. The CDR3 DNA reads TGTGCCAGCAGCCCCGGGACAGGGCCCTATGGCTACACCTTC.

The CDR3 DNA is TGTGCCAGCAGCCCCCTAGGCGGGGGGGAACTGGACGAGCAGTACTTC. Translation: CASSPLGGGELDEQYF. The chain recombines TRBV27 with TRBJ2-7; 9 nucleotides match TRBD2. The CDR3 totals 16 residues. V lost 6 bases to trimming and J lost 5 bases; unmatched junction nucleotides: 14. CDR1 and CDR2 from the germline V gene are MNHEY and SMNVEV (reference sequence).

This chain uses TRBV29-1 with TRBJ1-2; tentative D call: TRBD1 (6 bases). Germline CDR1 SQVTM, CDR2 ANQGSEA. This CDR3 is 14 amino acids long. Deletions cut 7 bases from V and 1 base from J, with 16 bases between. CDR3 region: CSADGTIFNYGYTF. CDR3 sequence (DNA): TGCAGCGCAGACGGGACAATTTTTAACTATGGCTACACCTTC. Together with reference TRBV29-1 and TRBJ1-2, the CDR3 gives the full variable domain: SAVISQKPSRDICQRGTSLTIQCQVDSQVTMMFWYRQQPGQSLTLIATANQGSEATYESGFVIDKFPISRPNLTFSTLTVSNMSPEDSSIYLCSADGTIFNYGYTFGSGTRLTVV.

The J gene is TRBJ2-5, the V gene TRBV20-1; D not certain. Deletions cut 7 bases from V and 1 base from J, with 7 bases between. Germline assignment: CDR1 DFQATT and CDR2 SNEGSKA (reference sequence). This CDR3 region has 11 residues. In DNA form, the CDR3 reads TGCAGTGTCGTCGGCCAAGAGACCCAGTACTTC. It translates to CSVVGQETQYF.

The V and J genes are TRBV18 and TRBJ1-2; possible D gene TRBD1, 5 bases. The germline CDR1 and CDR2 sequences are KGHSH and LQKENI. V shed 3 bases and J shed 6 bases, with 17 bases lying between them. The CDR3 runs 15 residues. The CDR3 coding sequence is TGTGCCAGCTCACCTGCGGCAGGGAAATGGGATGGCTACACCTTC. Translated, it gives CASSPAAGKWDGYTF. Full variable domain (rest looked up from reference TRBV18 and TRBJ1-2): NAGVMQNPRHLVRRRGQEARLRCSPMKGHSHVYWYRQLPEEGLKFMVYLQKENIIDESGMPKERFSAEFPKEGPSILRIQQVVRGDSAAYFCASSPAAGKWDGYTFGSGTRLTVV.

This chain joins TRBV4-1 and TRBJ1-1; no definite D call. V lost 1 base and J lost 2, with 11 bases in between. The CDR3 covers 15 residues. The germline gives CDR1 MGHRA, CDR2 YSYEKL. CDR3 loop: CASSQVAGLNTEAFF. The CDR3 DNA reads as TGCGCCAGCAGCCAAGTAGCGGGTCTAAACACTGAAGCTTTCTTT.

DNA for the CDR3: TGTGCCAGCAGTTCACAGGGGGGTGAGCAGTTCTTC. Translation gives CASSSQGGEQFF. The chain recombines TRBV27 with TRBJ2-1, with 8 bases lining up with TRBD1. V was clipped by 4 bases and J by 9 bases; unmatched bases: 2. The CDR3 covers 12 residues. CDR1 MNHEY and CDR2 SMNVEV come from the germline V gene (reference sequence).

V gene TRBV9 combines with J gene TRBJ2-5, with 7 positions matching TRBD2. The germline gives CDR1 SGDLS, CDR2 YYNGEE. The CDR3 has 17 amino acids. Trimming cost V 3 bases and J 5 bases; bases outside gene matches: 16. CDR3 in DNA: TGTGCCAGCAGCGGGGGGTTACTAGCGCCCGACCGGGAGACCCAGTACTTC. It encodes CASSGGLLAPDRETQYF.

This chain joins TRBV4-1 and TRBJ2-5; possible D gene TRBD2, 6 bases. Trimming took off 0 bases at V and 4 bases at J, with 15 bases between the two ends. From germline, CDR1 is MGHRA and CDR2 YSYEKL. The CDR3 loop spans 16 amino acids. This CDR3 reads CASSQDSARGGETQYF. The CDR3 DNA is TGCGCCAGCAGCCAAGATTCGGCTAGGGGAGGAGAGACCCAGTACTTC.

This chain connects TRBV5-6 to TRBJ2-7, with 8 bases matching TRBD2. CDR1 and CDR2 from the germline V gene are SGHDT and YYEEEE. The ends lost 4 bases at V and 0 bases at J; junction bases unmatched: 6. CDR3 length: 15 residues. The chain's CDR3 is CASSNDGTSSYEQYF. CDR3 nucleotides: TGTGCCAGCAGCAATGATGGGACTAGCTCCTACGAGCAGTACTTC.

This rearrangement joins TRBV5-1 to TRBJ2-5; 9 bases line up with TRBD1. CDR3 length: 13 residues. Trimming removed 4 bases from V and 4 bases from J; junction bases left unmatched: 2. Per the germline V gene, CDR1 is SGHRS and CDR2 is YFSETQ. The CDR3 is CASSGTGLETQYF. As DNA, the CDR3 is TGCGCCAGCAGCGGGACAGGGCTAGAGACCCAGTACTTC.

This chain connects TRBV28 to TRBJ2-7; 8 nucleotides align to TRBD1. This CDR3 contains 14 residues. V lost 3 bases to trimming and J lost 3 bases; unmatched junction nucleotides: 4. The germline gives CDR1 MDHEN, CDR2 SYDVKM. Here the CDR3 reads CASSFGQGHYEQYF. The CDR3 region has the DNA TGTGCCAGCAGTTTCGGACAGGGCCACTACGAGCAGTACTTC.

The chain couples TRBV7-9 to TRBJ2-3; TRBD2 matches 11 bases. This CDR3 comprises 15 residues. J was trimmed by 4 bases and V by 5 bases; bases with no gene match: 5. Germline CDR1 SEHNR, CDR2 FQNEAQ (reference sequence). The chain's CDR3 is CASSKLAGASDTQYF. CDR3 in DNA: TGTGCCAGCAGCAAACTAGCGGGAGCCTCAGATACGCAGTATTTT. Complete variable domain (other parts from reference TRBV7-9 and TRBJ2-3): DTGVSQNPRHKITKRGQNVTFRCDPISEHNRLYWYRQTLGQGPEFLTYFQNEAQLEKSRLLSDRFSAERPKGSFSTLEIQRTEQGDSAMYLCASSKLAGASDTQYFGPGTRLTVL.

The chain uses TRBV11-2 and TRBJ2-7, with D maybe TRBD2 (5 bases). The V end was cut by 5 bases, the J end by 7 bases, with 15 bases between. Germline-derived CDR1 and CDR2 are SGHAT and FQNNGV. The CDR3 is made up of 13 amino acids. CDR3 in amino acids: CASSPRYGGEQYF. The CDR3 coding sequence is TGTGCCAGCAGCCCACGGTATGGCGGGGAGCAGTACTTC.

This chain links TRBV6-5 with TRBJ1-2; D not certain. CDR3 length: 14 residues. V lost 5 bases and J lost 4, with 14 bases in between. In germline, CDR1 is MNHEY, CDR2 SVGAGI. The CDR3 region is CASSPDKSVYGYTF. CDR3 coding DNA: TGTGCCAGCAGTCCCGACAAGAGTGTCTATGGCTACACCTTC.